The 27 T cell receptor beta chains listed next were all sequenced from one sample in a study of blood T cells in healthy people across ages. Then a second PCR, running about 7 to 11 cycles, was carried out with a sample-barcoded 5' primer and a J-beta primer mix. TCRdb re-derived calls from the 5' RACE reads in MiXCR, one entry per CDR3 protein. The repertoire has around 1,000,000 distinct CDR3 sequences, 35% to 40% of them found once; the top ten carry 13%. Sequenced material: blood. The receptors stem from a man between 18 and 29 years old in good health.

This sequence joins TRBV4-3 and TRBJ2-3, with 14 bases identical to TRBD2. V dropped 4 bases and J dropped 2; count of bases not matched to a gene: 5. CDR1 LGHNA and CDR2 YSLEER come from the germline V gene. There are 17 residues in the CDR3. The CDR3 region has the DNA TGCGCCAGCAGCCCGAAGACTAGCGGGGGGGTCACAGATACGCAGTATTTT. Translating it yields CASSPKTSGGVTDTQYF.

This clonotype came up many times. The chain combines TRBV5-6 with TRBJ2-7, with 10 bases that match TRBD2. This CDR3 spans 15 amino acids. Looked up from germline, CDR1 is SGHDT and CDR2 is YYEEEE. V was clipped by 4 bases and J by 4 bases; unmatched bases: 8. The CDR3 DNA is TGTGCCAGCAGCGGCCTAGCGGGGGCCCAATACGAGCAGTACTTC. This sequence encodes CASSGLAGAQYEQYF.

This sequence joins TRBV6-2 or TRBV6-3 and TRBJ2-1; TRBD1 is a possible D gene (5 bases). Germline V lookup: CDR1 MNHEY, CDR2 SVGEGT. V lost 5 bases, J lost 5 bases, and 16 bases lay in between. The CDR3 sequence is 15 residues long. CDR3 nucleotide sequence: TGTGCCAGCAGTCCAGGGTTTATGGCGGACAATGAGCAGTTCTTC. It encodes CASSPGFMADNEQFF.

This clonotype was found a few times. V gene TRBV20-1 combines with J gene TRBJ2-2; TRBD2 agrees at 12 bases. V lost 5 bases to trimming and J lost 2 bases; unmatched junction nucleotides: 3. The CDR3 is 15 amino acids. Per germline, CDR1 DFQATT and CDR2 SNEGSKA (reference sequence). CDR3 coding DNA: TGCAGTGCTCGACTAGCGGGAGTTAACACCGGGGAGCTGTTTTTT. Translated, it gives CSARLAGVNTGELFF.

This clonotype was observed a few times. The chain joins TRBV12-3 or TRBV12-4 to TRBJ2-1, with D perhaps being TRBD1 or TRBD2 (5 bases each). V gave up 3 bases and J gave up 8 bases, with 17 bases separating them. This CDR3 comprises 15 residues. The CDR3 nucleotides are TGTGCCAGCAGTTTTTGGGACGCCTCCGGAGATGAGCAGTTCTTC. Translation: CASSFWDASGDEQFF.

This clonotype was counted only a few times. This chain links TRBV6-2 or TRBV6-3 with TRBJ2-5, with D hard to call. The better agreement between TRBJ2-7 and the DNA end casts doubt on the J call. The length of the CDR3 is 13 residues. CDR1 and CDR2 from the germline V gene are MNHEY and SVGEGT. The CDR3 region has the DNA TGTGCCAGCAGTGACGACAACACCTACGAGCAGTACTTC. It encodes CASSDDNTYEQYF.

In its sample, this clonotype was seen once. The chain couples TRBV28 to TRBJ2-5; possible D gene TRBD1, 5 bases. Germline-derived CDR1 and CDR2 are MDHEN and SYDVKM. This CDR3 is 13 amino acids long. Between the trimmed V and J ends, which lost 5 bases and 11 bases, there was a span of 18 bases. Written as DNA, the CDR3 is TGTGCCAGCAGTGTAACAGGTACAAATGAGCAGTACTTC. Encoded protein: CASSVTGTNEQYF. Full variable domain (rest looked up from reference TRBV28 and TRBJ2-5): DVKVTQSSRYLVKRTGEKVFLECVQDMDHENMFWYRQDPGLGLRLIYFSYDVKMKEKGDIPEGYSVSREKKERFSLILESASTNQTSMYLCASSVTGTNEQYFGPGTRLLVL.

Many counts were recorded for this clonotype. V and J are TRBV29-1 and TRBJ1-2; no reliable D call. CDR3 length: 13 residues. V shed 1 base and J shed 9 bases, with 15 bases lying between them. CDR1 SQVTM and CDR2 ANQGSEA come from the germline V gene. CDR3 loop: CSVEGGDTISYTF. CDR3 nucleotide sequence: TGCAGCGTTGAAGGGGGAGATACAATTAGCTACACCTTC.

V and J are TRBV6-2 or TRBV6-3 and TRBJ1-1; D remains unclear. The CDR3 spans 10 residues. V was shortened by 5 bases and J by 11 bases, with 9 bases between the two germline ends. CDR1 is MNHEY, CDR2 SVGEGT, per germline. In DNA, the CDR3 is TGTGCCAGCAGTACCAGACCGGCTTTCTTT. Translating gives CASSTRPAFF.

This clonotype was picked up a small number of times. In DNA form, the CDR3 reads TGTGCCAGCAGCCAAGATCGGACCTCCTATGGCTACACCTTC. Translated, it gives CASSQDRTSYGYTF. V usage is TRBV3-1 and J usage is TRBJ1-2; D gene uncertain. Looked up from germline, CDR1 is LGHDT and CDR2 is YNNKEL (reference sequence). The CDR3 spans 14 residues. Trimming removed 0 bases from V and 4 bases from J, with 9 bases in between.

The CDR3 region is CAGTSGGYNEQYF. The CDR3 nucleotides are TGTGCCGGAACTAGCGGGGGGTACAATGAGCAGTACTTC. This chain joins TRBV28 and TRBJ2-1; 12 positions agree with TRBD2. TRBJ2-7 matches the DNA end more closely, so the J call is doubtful. Germline loops: CDR1 MDHEN, CDR2 SYDVKM. This CDR3 has 13 amino acids.

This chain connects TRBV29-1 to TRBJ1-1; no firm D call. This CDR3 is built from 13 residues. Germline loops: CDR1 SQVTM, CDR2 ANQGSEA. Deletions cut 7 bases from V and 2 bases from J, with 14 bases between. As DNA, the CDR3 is TGCAGCGCCGACAAGACAACCAACACTGAAGCTTTCTTT. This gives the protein CSADKTTNTEAFF. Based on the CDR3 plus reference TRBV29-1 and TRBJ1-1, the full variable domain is SAVISQKPSRDICQRGTSLTIQCQVDSQVTMMFWYRQQPGQSLTLIATANQGSEATYESGFVIDKFPISRPNLTFSTLTVSNMSPEDSSIYLCSADKTTNTEAFFGQGTRLTVV.

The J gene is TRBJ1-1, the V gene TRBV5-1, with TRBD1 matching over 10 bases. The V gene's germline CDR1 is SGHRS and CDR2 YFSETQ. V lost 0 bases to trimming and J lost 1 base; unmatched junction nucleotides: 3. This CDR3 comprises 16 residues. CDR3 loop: CASSLGTGGSNTEAFF. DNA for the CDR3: TGCGCCAGCAGCTTGGGGACAGGGGGATCGAACACTGAAGCTTTCTTT.

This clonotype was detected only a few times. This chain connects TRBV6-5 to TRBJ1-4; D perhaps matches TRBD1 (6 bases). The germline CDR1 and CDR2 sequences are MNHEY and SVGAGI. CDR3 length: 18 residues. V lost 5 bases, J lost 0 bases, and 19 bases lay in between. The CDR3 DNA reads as TGTGCCAGCAGTACTACGGACAGAAGGATACCAACTAATGAAAAACTGTTTTTT. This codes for CASSTTDRRIPTNEKLFF.

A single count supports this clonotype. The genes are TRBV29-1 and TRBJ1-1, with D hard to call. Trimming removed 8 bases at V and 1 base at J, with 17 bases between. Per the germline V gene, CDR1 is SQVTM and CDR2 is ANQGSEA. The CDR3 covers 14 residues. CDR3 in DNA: TGCAGCATTAAAAGACGTGATCAGAACACTGAAGCTTTCTTT. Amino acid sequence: CSIKRRDQNTEAFF.

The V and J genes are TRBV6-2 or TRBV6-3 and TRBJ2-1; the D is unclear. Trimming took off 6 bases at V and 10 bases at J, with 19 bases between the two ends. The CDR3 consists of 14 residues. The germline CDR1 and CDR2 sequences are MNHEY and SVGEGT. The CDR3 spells CASRRTLPSYEQFF. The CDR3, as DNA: TGTGCCAGCAGGCGGACGCTCCCATCCTACGAGCAGTTCTTC.

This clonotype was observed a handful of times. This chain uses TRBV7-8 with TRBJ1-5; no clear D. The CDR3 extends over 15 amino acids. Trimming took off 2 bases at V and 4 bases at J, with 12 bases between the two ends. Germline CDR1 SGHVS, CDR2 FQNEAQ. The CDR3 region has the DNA TGTGCCAGCAGCTTACGGTCGCAGACAAATCAGCCCCAGCATTTT. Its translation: CASSLRSQTNQPQHF.

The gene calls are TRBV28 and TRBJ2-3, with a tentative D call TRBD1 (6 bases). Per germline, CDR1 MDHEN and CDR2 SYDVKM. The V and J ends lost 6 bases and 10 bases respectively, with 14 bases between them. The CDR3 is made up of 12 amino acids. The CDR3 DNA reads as TGTGCCAGCAGCTTACAGGGAATGGCGCAGTATTTT. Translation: CASSLQGMAQYF. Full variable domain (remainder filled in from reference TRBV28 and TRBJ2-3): DVKVTQSSRYLVKRTGEKVFLECVQDMDHENMFWYRQDPGLGLRLIYFSYDVKMKEKGDIPEGYSVSREKKERFSLILESASTNQTSMYLCASSLQGMAQYFGPGTRLTVL.

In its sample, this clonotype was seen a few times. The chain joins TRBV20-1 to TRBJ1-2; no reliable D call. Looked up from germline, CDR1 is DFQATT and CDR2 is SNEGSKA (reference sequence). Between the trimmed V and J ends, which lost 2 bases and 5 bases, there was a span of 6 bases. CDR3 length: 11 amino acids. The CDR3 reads CSARSLYGYTF. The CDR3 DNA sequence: TGCAGTGCTAGAAGTCTATATGGCTACACCTTC.

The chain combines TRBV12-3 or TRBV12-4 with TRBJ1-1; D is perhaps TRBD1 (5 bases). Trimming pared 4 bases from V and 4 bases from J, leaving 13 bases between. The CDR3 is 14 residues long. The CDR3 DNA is TGTGCCAGCAGTTCAAGGGGAGGGAGCACTGAAGCTTTCTTT. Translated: CASSSRGGSTEAFF.

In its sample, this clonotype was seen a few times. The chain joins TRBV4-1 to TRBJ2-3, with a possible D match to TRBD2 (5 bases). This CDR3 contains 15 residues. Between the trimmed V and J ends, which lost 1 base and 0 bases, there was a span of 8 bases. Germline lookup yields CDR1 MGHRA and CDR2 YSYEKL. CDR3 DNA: TGCGCCAGCAGCCAAGTCCGGGGTAGCACAGATACGCAGTATTTT. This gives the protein CASSQVRGSTDTQYF.

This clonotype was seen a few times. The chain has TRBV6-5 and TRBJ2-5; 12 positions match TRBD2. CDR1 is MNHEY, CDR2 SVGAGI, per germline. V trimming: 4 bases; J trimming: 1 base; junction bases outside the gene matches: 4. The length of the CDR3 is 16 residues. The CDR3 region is CASSFPTSGGQETQYF. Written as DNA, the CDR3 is TGTGCCAGCAGTTTTCCGACTAGCGGGGGCCAAGAGACCCAGTACTTC.

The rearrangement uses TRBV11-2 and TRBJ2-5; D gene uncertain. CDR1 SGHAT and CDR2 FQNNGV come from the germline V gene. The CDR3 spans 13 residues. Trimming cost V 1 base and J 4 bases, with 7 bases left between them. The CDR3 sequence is CASSLAARETQYF. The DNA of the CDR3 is TGTGCCAGCAGCTTAGCCGCCCGAGAGACCCAGTACTTC.

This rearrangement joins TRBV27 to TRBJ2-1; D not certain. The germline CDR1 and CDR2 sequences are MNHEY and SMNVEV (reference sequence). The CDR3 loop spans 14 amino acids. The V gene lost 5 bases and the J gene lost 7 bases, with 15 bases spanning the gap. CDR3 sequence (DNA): TGTGCCAGCAGTGCCTTAATACCGCCAAATGAGCAGTTCTTC. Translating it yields CASSALIPPNEQFF.

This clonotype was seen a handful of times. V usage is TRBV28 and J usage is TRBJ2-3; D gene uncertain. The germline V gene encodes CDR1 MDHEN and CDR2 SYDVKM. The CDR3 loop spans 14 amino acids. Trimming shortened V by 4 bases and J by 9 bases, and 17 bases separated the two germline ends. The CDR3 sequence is CASSSSVSASTQYF. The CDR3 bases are TGTGCCAGCAGTTCGAGTGTGAGTGCGTCGACGCAGTATTTT.

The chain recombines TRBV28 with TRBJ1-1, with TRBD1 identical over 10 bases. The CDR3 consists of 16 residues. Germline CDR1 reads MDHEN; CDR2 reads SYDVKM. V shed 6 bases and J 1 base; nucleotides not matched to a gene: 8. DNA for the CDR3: TGTGCCAGCAGCCACGGGACAGGGGCTGGGAACACTGAAGCTTTCTTT. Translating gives CASSHGTGAGNTEAFF.

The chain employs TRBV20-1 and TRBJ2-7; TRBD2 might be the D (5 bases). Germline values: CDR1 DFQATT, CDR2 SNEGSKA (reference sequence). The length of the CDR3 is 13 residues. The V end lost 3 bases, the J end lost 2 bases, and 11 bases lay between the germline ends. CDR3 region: CSASSGRTYEQYF. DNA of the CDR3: TGCAGTGCTAGTTCGGGAAGGACCTACGAGCAGTACTTC.